These T cell receptor beta chains were read from a single sample in a study of CD8+ T cells in alopecia areata. The table came from immunoSEQ multiplex PCR; TCRdb's copy has only in-frame clones and leaves some out. Here the sample spans 110,000 to 150,000 clones, more than 55% being singletons. Sequenced material: CD8+ T cells sorted from blood. The origin of the receptors is a human donor in good health. The CDR3 runs from the conserved cysteine through the conserved F or W. The D gene is left open where the match is weak. Size is stated for part of the rows, as once, few or many counts, or as a class when the clone is expanded.

V gene	J gene	clone size	D gene	CDR3 DNA	CDR3 protein
TRBV15	TRBJ2-5	few	.	TGTGCCACCAGCAGAGCTGCCTTCAAAGAGACCCAGTACTTC	CATSRAAFKETQYF
TRBV29-1	TRBJ1-1	few	.	TGCAGCGTTGAAATGAGGGCGGGAGCTTTCTTT	CSVEMRAGAFF
TRBV4-1	TRBJ2-3	.	TRBD2	TGCGCCAGCACCGAACGACTAGCCCCTAGCACAGATACGCAGTATTTT	CASTERLAPSTDTQYF
TRBV2	TRBJ1-4	.	.	TGTGCCCTCAGTGGGGGCGATGAAAAACTGTTTTTT	CALSGGDEKLFF
TRBV6-5	TRBJ2-5	.	TRBD2	TGTGCCAGCAACCCAGCGTGGCGGGGGCAAGAGACCCAGTACTTC	CASNPAWRGQETQYF
TRBV13	TRBJ1-1	.	.	TGTGCCAGCAGCTTGGGACGGAAGAACACTGAAGCTTTCTTT	CASSLGRKNTEAFF
TRBV29-1	TRBJ2-5	.	.	TGCAGCGTCCCTCTCGGTAGCGAGGAGACCCAGTACTTC	CSVPLGSEETQYF
TRBV6-1	TRBJ1-5	once	TRBD1	TGTGCCAGCAGTGAACCTGGACAGGGAACGCAGCCCCAGCATTTT	CASSEPGQGTQPQHF
TRBV14	TRBJ2-2	.	.	TGTGCCAGCAGCCAAGATTCCGGACTGTTTACCGGGGAGCTGTTTTTT	CASSQDSGLFTGELFF
TRBV27	TRBJ2-3	few	.	TGTGCCAGCAGCCCGAGGAGGTCTGGGACAGATACGCAGTATTTT	CASSPRRSGTDTQYF